The T cell receptor beta chain described here comes from a study of CD8 T cells in ankylosing spondylitis (dated 2017 in TCRdb). Regarding the complete study: To find TCR variants linked to disease, the study profiled T cell receptor beta repertoires in ankylosing spondylitis patients and healthy donors. The full study cohort was made up of about 25 ankylosing spondylitis patients and about a hundred healthy donors. Samples of peripheral blood were taken, and for ankylosing spondylitis patients, synovial fluid was collected as well. Results the study describes overall, beyond this receptor: The disease-linked clones were reported as significantly enriched in matched synovial fluid samples from ankylosing spondylitis patients. A TCR beta motif of several highly homologous amino acid variants appeared characteristic of blood from ankylosing spondylitis patients. Some motif variants had previously been reported in the synovial fluid and blood of reactive arthritis patients, which suggests shared mechanisms of disease initiation. In peripheral blood, the disease-linked clones were found at relatively low frequencies and had a CD8+ phenotype.

For sequencing, an Illumina HiSeq 2500 was employed. Quantitative 5'-RACE with molecular barcodes was used to prepare TCR beta libraries. The source study handled its data this way. To identify disease-linked TCR variants, a new computational method was used, one built on a probabilistic model of VDJ rearrangement. The public reads were reprocessed in TCRdb via fastp at Q25 and MiXCR, keeping in-frame beta chains. Rows with one shared CDR3 protein collapse into an entry with the most common genes and DNA. TCRdb, not the authors, supplied the V and J calls. Present in this sample are around 770,000 distinct CDR3 sequences, around 17% of which were seen just once. The top ten clones comprise around 19% of the sample. Reading from cysteine to phenylalanine, the CDR3 counts 15 amino acids. Left in the record is the CDR3 DNA by itself, 45 bases read in frame from the first base. V is pruned by 6 bases and J by 13 bases, leaving 20 bases of the junction without a gene match.

This clonotype was counted many times. The target of this receptor is not known. Base qualities were left out, and no much larger clone turns up one base away. This clonotype was obtained from a male donor with ankylosing spondylitis. The rearranged segments are TRBV12-3 or TRBV12-4 and TRBJ1-2; 7 junctional bases match TRBD1. Sequenced sample: blood, either unsorted or a sorted T cell fraction (not recorded which). The sequence in DNA is TGTGCCAGCAGCCTTGACATAAGGGGGCGTGAGAGCTGCACCTTC. This codes for CASSLDIRGRESCTF.